The subject of this entry is one T cell receptor (beta chain). Its target is not known. The data belong to a study of vaccination effects on CD4 cells after COVID-19. Findings of the study overall: Marked contraction was observed in infection-induced and vaccine-induced clones late after vaccination.

Profiled with immunoSEQ multiplex PCR; TCRdb holds only in-frame clones, not every one. The sample has 30,000 to 40,000 clones, around 80% seen once. Germline CDR1 and CDR2: SGHTA and FQGTGA. The CDR3 is 15 residues long. Trimming stripped 0 bases from V and 4 bases from J, with 12 bases between. Antigen-specific CD4+ T cells expanded by the ViraFEST assay with viral peptide pools were then sequenced. The culture ran for around ten days before CD4+ T cells were isolated. Two doses of BNT162b2 or mRNA-1273 vaccine were administered to participants. Cultures of around 2.2 million PBMC per well contained approximately 10 IU/ml IL-2 plus 10 ug/ml peptides. IL-2 medium was substituted for half the medium on days 3 and 7.

The source is a human donor who received a COVID-19 vaccine. Some clones in this sample may be carry-over from other donors' samples. The gene calls are TRBV7-3 and TRBJ1-2, with a possible D match to TRBD1 (5 bases). Sequenced here: CD4+ T cells from PBMCs cultured with HCoV-NL63 spike peptides, sampled after COVID-19 vaccination. CDR3 amino acids: CASSLTGGVPYGYTF. CDR3 in DNA: TGTGCCAGCAGCTTAACCGGGGGGGTACCCTATGGCTACACCTTC.